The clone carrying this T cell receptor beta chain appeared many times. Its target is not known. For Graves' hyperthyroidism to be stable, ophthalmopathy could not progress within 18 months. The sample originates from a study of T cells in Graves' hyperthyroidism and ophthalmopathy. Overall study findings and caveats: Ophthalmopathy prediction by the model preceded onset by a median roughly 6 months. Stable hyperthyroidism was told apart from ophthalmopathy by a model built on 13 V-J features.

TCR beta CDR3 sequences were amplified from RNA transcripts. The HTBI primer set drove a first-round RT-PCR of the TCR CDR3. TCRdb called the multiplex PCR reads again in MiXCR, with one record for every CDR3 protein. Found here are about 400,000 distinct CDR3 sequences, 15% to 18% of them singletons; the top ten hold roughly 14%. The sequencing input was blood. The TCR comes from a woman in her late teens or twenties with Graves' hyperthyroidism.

The CDR3, as DNA: TGCGCCAGCAGCCAAGATTCCGGGACAACCGGGGAGCTGTTTTTT. It is translated as CASSQDSGTTGELFF. The chain links TRBV4-3 to TRBJ2-2, with D perhaps TRBD1 (6 bases). Germline CDR1 is LGHNA and CDR2 is YSLEER. CDR3 length equals 15 residues. The ends were cut back, 0 bases at V and 5 bases at J, with 10 bases in the middle.